Listed here are 21 T cell receptor beta chains from one sample, sequenced in a study of blood T cell repertoires in COVID-19. Libraries were prepared by immunoSEQ multiplex PCR; TCRdb keeps only in-frame clonotypes and omits some of them. The sample comprises about 47,000 clones, 88% of which are singletons, and 12% rests with the top ten. The specimen sequenced was peripheral blood. These receptors came from a human donor with active COVID-19. The donor label of this sample is uncertain.

This clone has more than one count but fewer than ten. The rearrangement links TRBV10-3 to TRBJ2-2; possibly TRBD1 for D (5 bases). V was clipped by 10 bases and J by 9 bases, with 18 bases between them. The CDR3 covers 13 residues. The V gene's germline CDR1 is ENHRY and CDR2 SYGVKD. DNA of the CDR3: TGTGCCAGCGCTAGACAGAACGTCCGGGAGCTGTTTTTT. This sequence encodes CASARQNVRELFF.

This chain connects TRBV19 to TRBJ2-1, with 8 bases matching TRBD2. The CDR3 is 15 amino acids. V was clipped by 8 bases and J by 5 bases; unmatched bases: 11. The germline V gene has CDR1 LNHDA and CDR2 SQIVND (reference sequence). For the CDR3, the DNA is TGTGCCAGTTCTCACCCGGGACTAGGAAACAATGAGCAGTTCTTC. Residues: CASSHPGLGNNEQFF.

The chain employs TRBV19 and TRBJ2-3, with unresolved D. The CDR3 covers 15 residues. V lost 3 bases to trimming and J lost 0 bases, with 10 bases between them. Germline V gene lookup returns CDR1 LNHDA and CDR2 SQIVND (reference sequence). The CDR3 nucleotides read TGTGCCAGTAGTATTTGGCCGGGTAGCACAGATACGCAGTATTTT. This codes for CASSIWPGSTDTQYF.

The V and J genes are TRBV2 and TRBJ2-3; TRBD2 matches 11 bases. Losses at the gene ends were 4 bases for V and 2 bases for J; bases not matched to a gene: 11. There are 18 residues in the CDR3. Germline loops: CDR1 SNHLY, CDR2 FYNNEI. CDR3 in DNA: TGTGCCAGCAGTGCGTTTGTAGCGGGAGGGAAAACCACAGATACGCAGTATTTT. Its translation: CASSAFVAGGKTTDTQYF. Looking up the rest from reference TRBV2 and TRBJ2-3 gives the full variable domain: EPEVTQTPSHQVTQMGQEVILRCVPISNHLYFYWYRQILGQKVEFLVSFYNNEISEKSEIFDDQFSVERPDGSNFTLKIRSTKLEDSAMYFCASSAFVAGGKTTDTQYFGPGTRLTVL.

The CDR3 protein is CASSLRAGGGPYEQYF. The CDR3 DNA reads TGTGCCAGCAGCCTACGGGCAGGGGGCGGCCCCTACGAGCAGTACTTC. The chain carries TRBV27 and TRBJ2-7; 8 bases match TRBD1. Germline V gives CDR1 MNHEY, CDR2 SMNVEV (reference sequence). CDR3 length: 16 residues. V lost 6 bases, J lost 2 bases, and 12 bases stayed unmatched.

V usage is TRBV18 and J usage is TRBJ1-4, with D possibly being TRBD1 (6 bases). This CDR3 spans 15 amino acids. The germline V gene encodes CDR1 KGHSH and CDR2 LQKENI. The V end was cut by 6 bases, the J end by 0 bases, with 11 bases between. DNA for the CDR3: TGTGCCAGCTCTCTTGGGACACCAACTAATGAAAAACTGTTTTTT. It encodes CASSLGTPTNEKLFF.

The rearrangement links TRBV6-2 or TRBV6-3 to TRBJ2-5; D is perhaps TRBD1 (6 bases). The CDR3 has 15 amino acids. The V end was cut by 2 bases, the J end by 1 base, with 11 bases between. Germline loops: CDR1 MNHEY, CDR2 SVGEGT. The CDR3 DNA reads TGTGCCAGCAGTTACCCCGGACAGACCCAAGAGACCCAGTACTTC. It specifies CASSYPGQTQETQYF.

The chain employs TRBV5-1 and TRBJ2-1; 10 bases match TRBD2. After removal of 4 bases from V and 1 base from J, the junction contained 5 bases not matched to a gene. The germline gives CDR1 SGHRS, CDR2 YFSETQ. This CDR3 spans 16 amino acids. The CDR3 nucleotides read TGCGCCAGCAGCCCAGGACTAGCGGAGTCCTACAATGAGCAGTTCTTC. It is translated as CASSPGLAESYNEQFF.

V and J are TRBV5-1 and TRBJ2-5, with TRBD2 identical over 7 bases. V lost 4 bases and J lost 2; bases outside the gene matches: 11. Germline V gene lookup returns CDR1 SGHRS and CDR2 YFSETQ. CDR3 length equals 16 residues. The CDR3 loop is CASSPGGRRGQETQYF. Written as DNA, the CDR3 is TGCGCCAGCAGCCCGGGGGGTCGGAGGGGTCAAGAGACCCAGTACTTC.

This chain links TRBV5-5 with TRBJ2-7; 7 nucleotides agree with TRBD1. Germline-derived CDR1 and CDR2 are SGHKS and YYEKEE (reference sequence). V shed 4 bases, J shed 1 base, and the junction held 8 bases outside the gene matches. The CDR3 covers 15 residues. The CDR3 reads CASSQPGQLSYEQYF. The CDR3 coding sequence is TGTGCCAGCAGCCAACCGGGACAGCTTTCCTACGAGCAGTACTTC.

Concerning this clone: This may arise from a read error, as a much more abundant clone is one base away. Other nucleotide sequences in the sample specify the same CDR3. The V gene is TRBV15, the J gene TRBJ2-1; possible D gene TRBD2, 7 bases. Germline-derived CDR1 and CDR2 are LNHNV and YYDKDF (reference sequence). The CDR3 runs to 15 residues. CDR3 sequence: CATSNGGGGYNEQFF. CDR3 nucleotide sequence: TGCGCCACCAGCAACGGAGGGGGGGGTTACAATGAGCAGTTCTTC.

The J gene is TRBJ2-2, the V gene TRBV18; D may be TRBD1 (5 bases). CDR3 length equals 14 residues. The germline CDR1 and CDR2 sequences are KGHSH and LQKENI. V shed 6 bases and J shed 5 bases, with 13 bases lying between them. CDR3 sequence: CASSPDRLTGELFF. In DNA, the CDR3 is TGTGCCAGCTCCCCCGACAGATTAACCGGGGAGCTGTTTTTT.

Only one count was recorded for this clone. This chain's CDR3 is CASSQDGAGAEQFF. Here the CDR3 DNA reads TGCGCCAGCAGCCAAGATGGGGCGGGAGCTGAGCAGTTCTTC. The V and J genes are TRBV4-3 and TRBJ2-1, with TRBD2 identical over 7 bases. The CDR3 runs to 14 residues. With V trimmed by 0 bases and J by 9 bases, 5 bases remained unmatched. Looked up from germline, CDR1 is LGHNA and CDR2 is YSLEER.

The V and J genes are TRBV2 and TRBJ2-6; D gene unclear. Germline CDR1 SNHLY, CDR2 FYNNEI. V lost 6 bases and J lost 0, with 9 bases in between. The CDR3 contains 15 residues. The CDR3 nucleotides read TGTGCCAGCAGCGACAAGAGCTCTGGGGCCAACGTCCTGACTTTC. It is translated as CASSDKSSGANVLTF.

The rearrangement joins TRBV6-6 to TRBJ2-7; D perhaps matches TRBD2 (5 bases). The CDR3 has 12 amino acids. Germline V gene data show CDR1 as MNHNY and CDR2 as SVGAGI (reference sequence). V was pared by 5 bases and J by 3 bases, with 8 bases between. CDR3 in DNA: TGTGCCAGCAGTCCCGGGGACTACGAGCAGTACTTC. Its protein is CASSPGDYEQYF.

This sequence joins TRBV11-2 and TRBJ1-1, with D perhaps TRBD1 (5 bases). V was pared by 5 bases and J by 0 bases, with 13 bases between. Germline CDR1 and CDR2: SGHAT and FQNNGV. This CDR3 is 15 amino acids long. In nucleotides, the CDR3 is TGTGCCAGCAGCCAAGGGGTTACCATGAACACTGAAGCTTTCTTT. It codes for CASSQGVTMNTEAFF. Using reference TRBV11-2 and TRBJ1-1 for the parts outside the CDR3, the full variable domain is EAGVAQSPRYKIIEKRQSVAFWCNPISGHATLYWYQQILGQGPKLLIQFQNNGVVDDSQLPKDRFSAERLKGVDSTLKIQPAKLEDSAVYLCASSQGVTMNTEAFFGQGTRLTVV.

This clone appeared once. The chain carries TRBV24-1 and TRBJ1-1; 7 bases are a match to TRBD1. With V trimmed by 2 bases and J by 1 base, 12 bases remained unmatched. The CDR3 spans 18 residues. Germline V gene sequence: CDR1 KGHDR, CDR2 SFDVKD. The CDR3 loop reads CATSDSGPTGWRNTEAFF. Written as DNA, the CDR3 is TGTGCCACCAGTGATTCGGGTCCGACAGGGTGGAGGAACACTGAAGCTTTCTTT.

The genes are TRBV5-1 and TRBJ2-3; TRBD2 might be the D (5 bases). Trimming cost V 1 base and J 0 bases, with 15 bases left between them. CDR3 length: 17 residues. Germline assignment: CDR1 SGHRS and CDR2 YFSETQ. Written as DNA, the CDR3 is TGCGCCAGCAGCTTGAACCCGGGATCAACTAGCACAGATACGCAGTATTTT. It specifies CASSLNPGSTSTDTQYF.

This clone has a single count. V usage is TRBV6-5 and J usage is TRBJ2-7; a possible D gene is TRBD1 (6 bases). The V end lost 5 bases, the J end lost 5 bases, and 10 bases lay between the germline ends. This CDR3 comprises 12 residues. Germline CDR1 and CDR2: MNHEY and SVGAGI. The CDR3 here is CASSLQGNEQYF. The CDR3 DNA reads TGTGCCAGCAGTCTTCAGGGGAACGAGCAGTACTTC.

The V gene is TRBV10-3, the J gene TRBJ2-6, with TRBD1 matching 7 bases. The V gene end was trimmed by 0 bases and the J gene end by 4 bases; junction bases not matched to a gene: 3. The CDR3 totals 16 residues. Germline V gene data show CDR1 as ENHRY and CDR2 as SYGVKD. CDR3 sequence: CAISESTGSGANVLTF. CDR3 nucleotides: TGTGCCATCAGTGAGTCGACAGGGTCAGGGGCCAACGTCCTGACTTTC.

This clone was seen more than once but under ten times. This chain uses TRBV9 with TRBJ1-6, with D possibly matching TRBD1 (6 bases). CDR1 is SGDLS and CDR2 is YYNGEE in the germline V gene. V was shortened by 4 bases and J by 6 bases, with 11 bases between the two germline ends. The CDR3 extends over 14 amino acids. CDR3 coding DNA: TGTGCCAGCAGCCCGAGGACAGTTAATTCACCCCTCCACTTT. The encoded protein is CASSPRTVNSPLHF. The variable domain in full, completed from reference TRBV9 and TRBJ1-6, reads DSGVTQTPKHLITATGQRVTLRCSPRSGDLSVYWYQQSLDQGLQFLIQYYNGEERAKGNILERFSAQQFPDLHSELNLSSLELGDSALYFCASSPRTVNSPLHFGNGTRLTVT.